What follows are 12 T cell receptor beta chains derived from one specimen sequenced in a study of T cells in Graves' hyperthyroidism and ophthalmopathy. Amplification targeted TCR beta CDR3 regions from RNA transcripts. HTBI primers were the set used in a first-round RT-PCR of the TCR CDR3. TCRdb reprocessed the multiplex PCR reads via MiXCR and lists one record per CDR3 protein. The sample lists over 300,000 distinct CDR3 sequences, 14% occurring once. The sample taken for sequencing was blood. These receptors were taken from a woman in her sixties with Graves' hyperthyroidism.

Comment on this clonotype: A much larger clonotype is one base distant, so this may be a read error. V is TRBV12-3 or TRBV12-4 and J is TRBJ2-3; D might be TRBD1 or TRBD2, each matching 7 bases. The CDR3 spans 18 residues. With 11 bases removed from V and 2 bases from J, the gap between germline ends came to 29 bases. CDR3 sequence reads: CAGYIRGPGGPITDTQYF. In DNA form, the CDR3 reads TGTGCCGGCTATATAAGGGGGCCGGGGGGACCAATCACAGATACGCAGTATTTT.

The sample holds many counts of this clonotype. The chain combines TRBV5-5 with TRBJ2-1; 9 bases line up with TRBD2. Looked up from germline, CDR1 is SGHKS and CDR2 is YYEKEE (reference sequence). With V trimmed by 7 bases and J by 7 bases, 3 bases remained unmatched. The CDR3 has 12 amino acids. The CDR3 loop is CASGREGNEQFF. The DNA of the CDR3 is TGTGCCAGCGGGCGGGAGGGGAATGAGCAGTTCTTC.

This clonotype was recorded many times. The V gene is TRBV11-2, the J gene TRBJ2-7; TRBD1 or TRBD2 may be the D gene (5 bases each). CDR1 SGHAT and CDR2 FQNNGV come from the germline V gene. V dropped 6 bases and J dropped 4 bases, with 16 bases sitting between them. CDR3 length: 14 residues. CDR3 in amino acids: CASRSGTARYEQYF. The CDR3, as DNA: TGTGCCAGCAGGTCCGGGACGGCAAGGTACGAGCAGTACTTC.

The CDR3 sequence is CASSPGVGRYEQYF. The CDR3 DNA follows: TGTGCCAGCAGCCCCGGAGTCGGGAGGTACGAGCAGTACTTC. The chain employs TRBV4-2 and TRBJ2-7, with 7 bases identical to TRBD2. The CDR3 is 14 residues long. Germline loops: CDR1 LGHNA, CDR2 YNFKEQ. V lost 4 bases, J lost 4 bases, and 7 bases stayed unmatched.

This clonotype was observed a handful of times. J is TRBJ2-2 and V is TRBV19, with 8 bases matching TRBD1. The CDR3 is 16 residues long. Unmatched junction bases numbered 13, after V lost 7 bases and J lost 6 bases. CDR1 and CDR2 (germline): LNHDA, SQIVND (reference sequence). This CDR3 reads CASTPRTGRKAGELFF. The CDR3 DNA reads as TGTGCCAGTACTCCCCGGACAGGGAGAAAAGCCGGGGAGCTGTTTTTT.

Many counts were recorded for this clonotype. The rearrangement links TRBV5-1 to TRBJ2-1; D remains ambiguous. The CDR3 runs to 8 residues. Germline values: CDR1 SGHRS, CDR2 YFSETQ. V lost 5 bases and J 11 bases, leaving 2 bases between the germline ends. CDR3 coding DNA: TGCGCCAGCAGTCAGCAGTTCTTC. Translated: CASSQQFF.

This clonotype was detected ten times or more. The chain combines TRBV2 with TRBJ2-1; 8 bases map to TRBD1. From germline, CDR1 is SNHLY and CDR2 FYNNEI. The CDR3 sequence is 12 residues long. V was clipped by 11 bases and J by 3 bases; unmatched bases: 3. The CDR3 bases are TGTGCCGGTGGACAGGGCTACAATGAGCAGTTCTTC. Its protein is CAGGQGYNEQFF.

On this clonotype itself: Since a much larger clone is just one base distant, this may be a read error. The chain combines TRBV2 with TRBJ2-5, with D perhaps matching TRBD2 (5 bases). The CDR3 covers 15 residues. Germline assignment: CDR1 SNHLY and CDR2 FYNNEI. V was cut by 7 bases and J by 6 bases, with 21 bases left in between. CDR3 region: CASTQADSERKTQYF. The DNA for the CDR3 is TGTGCCAGCACCCAGGCGGATAGCGAGAGGAAGACCCAGTACTTC.

In this sample, this clonotype turned up once. CDR3 nucleotide sequence: TGCAGCGTTGAGCCGCCCAGAGGTGGGTGGGGGCCAGATACGCAGTATTTT. Its translation: CSVEPPRGGWGPDTQYF. V and J are TRBV29-1 and TRBJ2-3, with D possibly TRBD1 on 6 matching bases. The CDR3 runs to 17 residues. V was clipped by 3 bases and J by 4 bases, with 23 bases between them. Germline V gene sequence: CDR1 SQVTM, CDR2 ANQGSEA.

This clonotype was counted ten times or more. The chain has TRBV24-1 and TRBJ2-3; perhaps TRBD2 as D (6 bases). The CDR3 is 17 residues long. Trimming shortened V by 3 bases and J by 4 bases, and 19 bases separated the two germline ends. Germline-derived CDR1 and CDR2 are KGHDR and SFDVKD. CDR3 nucleotides: TGTGCCACCAGTGATCCGACAGCCCTACTAGCCGCAGATACGCAGTATTTT. Translating gives CATSDPTALLAADTQYF.

As regards this clonotype: This may be a read error, as it is one base from a much larger clone. The V call is TRBV10-1, the J call TRBJ2-1; 10 bases agree with TRBD2. Germline CDR1 reads WNHNN; CDR2 reads SYGVQD (reference sequence). This CDR3 is built from 15 residues. CDR3 bases: TGCGCCAGCAGTGACCGAGCGGGAGGGCCCAATGAGCAGCTCTTC. It codes for CASSDRAGGPNEQLF.

The sample holds a few counts of this clonotype. This chain connects TRBV2 to TRBJ1-5; D not certain. This CDR3 comprises 13 residues. Trimming removed 11 bases at V and 0 bases at J, with 11 bases between. The germline CDR1 and CDR2 sequences are SNHLY and FYNNEI. CDR3 sequence reads: CASASYSNQPQHF. Written as DNA, the CDR3 is TGTGCCTCCGCATCGTATAGCAATCAGCCCCAGCATTTT.